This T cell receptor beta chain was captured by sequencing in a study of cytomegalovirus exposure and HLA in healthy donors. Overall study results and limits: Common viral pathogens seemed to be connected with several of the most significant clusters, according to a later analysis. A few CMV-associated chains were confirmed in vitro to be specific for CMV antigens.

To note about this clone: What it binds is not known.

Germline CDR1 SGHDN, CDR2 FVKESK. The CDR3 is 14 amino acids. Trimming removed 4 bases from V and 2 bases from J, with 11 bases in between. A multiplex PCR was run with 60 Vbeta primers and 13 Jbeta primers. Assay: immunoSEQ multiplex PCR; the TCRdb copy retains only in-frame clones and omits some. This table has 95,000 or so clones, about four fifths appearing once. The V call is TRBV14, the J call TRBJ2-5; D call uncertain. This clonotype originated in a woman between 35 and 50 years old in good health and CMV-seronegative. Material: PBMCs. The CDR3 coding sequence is TGTGCCAGCAGCCGACCGGGTAAACAAGAGACCCAGTACTTC. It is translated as CASSRPGKQETQYF.